The 26 T cell receptor beta chains listed next were all sequenced from one sample in a study of synovial regulatory T cells in juvenile arthritis. Using immunoSEQ multiplex PCR, the repertoire was profiled, and TCRdb retains in-frame clones only, with some absent. This sample contains more than 7,500 clones. The sequenced sample consisted of Treg cells from blood. Described subset: remaining (HLA-DR-negative) circulating blood Treg cells. The receptor source for this set is a donor aged 2-35 years with juvenile idiopathic arthritis.

The chain employs TRBV28 and TRBJ2-1; the TCRdb D gene call, TRBD2, has no DNA to confirm it. The CDR3 is made up of 12 amino acids. A DNA sequence was not provided. Germline CDR1 MDHEN, CDR2 SYDVKM. CDR3 protein: CASSLGRNEQFF. The full variable domain, rest sourced from reference TRBV28 and TRBJ2-1, is DVKVTQSSRYLVKRTGEKVFLECVQDMDHENMFWYRQDPGLGLRLIYFSYDVKMKEKGDIPEGYSVSREKKERFSLILESASTNQTSMYLCASSLGRNEQFFGPGTRLTVL.

The chain has TRBV6-6 and TRBJ2-3; checking the TCRdb D call of TRBD2 is not possible without DNA. The germline V gene encodes CDR1 MNHNY and CDR2 SVGAGI (reference sequence). There are 11 residues in the CDR3. DNA is not on record. The CDR3 region is CASRRTDTQYF.

This rearrangement joins TRBV6-1 to TRBJ1-2. Germline assignment: CDR1 MNHNS and CDR2 SASEGT. This CDR3 spans 15 amino acids. The DNA is not on file. CDR3 protein: CASARSHDPNYGYTF.

The chain joins TRBV10-1 to TRBJ1-1; TCRdb's D call of TRBD1 is untestable without DNA. There are 15 residues in the CDR3. No DNA is recorded. Germline CDR1 reads WNHNN; CDR2 reads SYGVQD (reference sequence). CDR3 sequence: CASSKGPVGAIEAFF.

CDR3 protein: CASSEDRPPVNEQFF. This chain links TRBV2 with TRBJ2-1. The CDR3 covers 15 residues. DNA is not on record. Germline-derived CDR1 and CDR2 are SNHLY and FYNNEI.

This chain joins TRBV19 and TRBJ1-2. CDR3 length: 12 residues. The record lacks a DNA sequence. Germline CDR1 is LNHDA and CDR2 is SQIVND (reference sequence). This CDR3 reads CASRDQYKGYTF.

The CDR3 protein is CASSVVGQANYGYTF. The chain is built from TRBV2 and TRBJ1-2; lacking DNA, the TRBD1 call made by TCRdb goes unchecked. The CDR3 runs 15 residues. The record lacks a DNA sequence. Germline CDR1 SNHLY, CDR2 FYNNEI.

V gene TRBV19 combines with J gene TRBJ1-4; TCRdb's D gene call, TRBD1, goes unchecked for lack of DNA. CDR3 length: 11 residues. There is no recorded DNA. Germline values: CDR1 LNHDA, CDR2 SQIVND (reference sequence). The chain's CDR3 is CASTVGQKLFF. The entire variable domain, with the rest obtained from reference TRBV19 and TRBJ1-4, is as follows: DGGITQSPKYLFRKEGQNVTLSCEQNLNHDAMYWYRQDPGQGLRLIYYSQIVNDFQKGDIAEGYSVSREKKESFPLTVTSAQKNPTAFYLCASTVGQKLFFGSGTQLSVL.

The chain couples TRBV4-3 to TRBJ1-5. Germline V gives CDR1 LGHNA, CDR2 YSLEER. CDR3 size: 13 residues. Only the protein sequence is given. CDR3 sequence reads: CASSQEGGQPQHF.

The V call is TRBV5-4, the J call TRBJ2-3; the TCRdb call, TRBD2, lacks DNA for checking. The CDR3 contains 15 residues. DNA is not recorded here. Per the germline V gene, CDR1 is SGHNT and CDR2 is YYREEE (reference sequence). CDR3 residues: CASSGLAGVGDTQYF. The complete variable domain, with remaining parts taken from reference TRBV5-4 and TRBJ2-3, reads ETGVTQSPTHLIKTRGQQVTLRCSSQSGHNTVSWYQQALGQGPQFIFQYYREEENGRGNFPPRFSGLQFPNYSSELNVNALELDDSALYLCASSGLAGVGDTQYFGPGTRLTVL.

The J gene is TRBJ1-3, the V gene TRBV15. Germline V gives CDR1 LNHNV, CDR2 YYDKDF (reference sequence). CDR3 size: 15 residues. The coding DNA is unavailable. Here the CDR3 reads CATSRDRVSGNTIYF.

The chain couples TRBV2 to TRBJ1-1; TCRdb selects TRBD1, and the lack of DNA leaves this call unchecked. The CDR3 consists of 13 residues. The protein alone is recorded here. From germline, CDR1 is SNHLY and CDR2 FYNNEI. The CDR3 is CASSAQENTEAFF. Full variable domain (missing parts from reference TRBV2 and TRBJ1-1): EPEVTQTPSHQVTQMGQEVILRCVPISNHLYFYWYRQILGQKVEFLVSFYNNEISEKSEIFDDQFSVERPDGSNFTLKIRSTKLEDSAMYFCASSAQENTEAFFGQGTRLTVV.

The chain has TRBV19 and TRBJ1-5. Germline loops: CDR1 LNHDA, CDR2 SQIVND (reference sequence). The length of the CDR3 is 13 residues. No coding sequence is recorded. The CDR3 spells CASSMGVYQPQHF.

The chain is built from TRBV5-1 and TRBJ2-7; TCRdb's assignment of TRBD1 cannot be checked, as there is no DNA. The CDR3 contains 16 residues. Only the protein is on record. The germline CDR1 and CDR2 sequences are SGHRS and YFSETQ. This CDR3 reads CASSLLFQGSTYEQYF.

The rearrangement joins TRBV19 to TRBJ1-2. The CDR3 contains 10 residues. DNA was not recorded. In germline, CDR1 is LNHDA, CDR2 SQIVND (reference sequence). The CDR3 region is CATGGGGYTF.

The V and J genes are TRBV7-9 and TRBJ1-2; TCRdb reports TRBD1, a call that lacks DNA to check it against. The CDR3 spans 14 residues. Nucleotide data are not available. From germline, CDR1 is SEHNR and CDR2 FQNEAQ (reference sequence). The CDR3 loop is CASSYRGPGYGYTF.

This chain connects TRBV19 to TRBJ2-2; checking the TCRdb D call of TRBD1 is not possible without DNA. The CDR3 spans 15 residues. The record lacks a DNA sequence. Germline loops: CDR1 LNHDA, CDR2 SQIVND (reference sequence). The CDR3 here is CASTPGQVTSGELFF.

This clone is labeled medium-sized (0.01 to 0.1%) based on frequency. V gene TRBV7-9 combines with J gene TRBJ2-6; TCRdb reports TRBD1, a call that lacks DNA to check it against. From germline, CDR1 is SEHNR and CDR2 FQNEAQ (reference sequence). The CDR3 loop spans 18 amino acids. No DNA accompanies this entry. CDR3: CASTRTDIGFVEANVLTF.

This CDR3 is CASSVSLGDTIYF. This rearrangement joins TRBV9 to TRBJ1-3. The germline V gene encodes CDR1 SGDLS and CDR2 YYNGEE. The CDR3 loop spans 13 amino acids. There is no recorded DNA.

The chain links TRBV2 to TRBJ1-2; TCRdb's D call, TRBD1, is unchecked because there is no DNA. Germline V gene data show CDR1 as SNHLY and CDR2 as FYNNEI. The CDR3 totals 13 residues. No coding sequence is recorded. The CDR3 is CASRDRGRRSYTF.

This clone is called large based on its frequency. The chain recombines TRBV12-5 with TRBJ1-6; the D call from TCRdb, TRBD1, cannot be confirmed without DNA. The CDR3 is made up of 17 amino acids. There is no recorded DNA. Germline loops: CDR1 LGHNT, CDR2 FRNRAP. CDR3 sequence reads: CASGLGTGVTYNSPLHF.

The J gene is TRBJ1-1, the V gene TRBV6-5; without DNA, the TCRdb call of TRBD1 cannot be checked. The CDR3 is made up of 14 amino acids. No DNA accompanies this entry. Germline-derived CDR1 and CDR2 are MNHEY and SVGAGI. The CDR3 region is CASSYRGRNTEAFF.

This chain connects TRBV19 to TRBJ1-2; TCRdb names TRBD1, which stays unverified in the absence of DNA. The CDR3 has 17 amino acids. The DNA is unrecorded. CDR1 and CDR2 from the germline V gene are LNHDA and SQIVND (reference sequence). CDR3 loop: CASSIWTGGVGSYGYTF.

The CDR3 sequence is CASSGAASNQPQHF. This chain joins TRBV2 and TRBJ1-5. The CDR3 is 14 amino acids. The protein alone is recorded here. The germline gives CDR1 SNHLY, CDR2 FYNNEI.

The J gene is TRBJ1-2, the V gene TRBV6-6; TCRdb proposes TRBD1, but this gene call is untestable without DNA. The CDR3 contains 14 residues. The record lacks a DNA sequence. Germline CDR1 and CDR2: MNHNY and SVGAGI (reference sequence). The CDR3 loop reads CASSPVLGVYGYTF.

This chain links TRBV28 with TRBJ1-4; the TRBD1 assignment by TCRdb is unverifiable without DNA. The germline gives CDR1 MDHEN, CDR2 SYDVKM. CDR3 size: 14 residues. A DNA sequence was not provided. The CDR3 sequence: CASRTGTLNEKLFF.